This T cell receptor beta chain derives from a study of CD8+CD57+ T cells in acquired aplastic anemia (dated by TCRdb to the late 2010s). General notes on the study: Extracted DNA from sorted CD4+ and CD8+ cells averaged 3.2 ug, ranging from roughly 0.19 to 27.4 ug. CD8+CD57+ expansion was defined as frequency above the mean frequency observed in healthy subjects.

Overall results and qualifications from the work: Although 25 to 30 CD8+ CDR3 sequences were shared by patients and controls, these sequences appeared highly expressed in patients and within the immunodominant clones of patients. No significant difference in CD8+ Simpson's diversity was found between patients and healthy controls (P=0.060).

The patients picked for sequencing were ones in whom flow cytometry had shown an expansion of CD8+CD57+ cells. Every patient had a diagnosis of severe acquired aplastic anemia based on International Study of Aplastic Anemia and Agranulocytosis and Camitta criteria. No therapy had been received by the patients at the time of blood sampling. The study deep-sequenced TCR repertoires of sorted CD4+ and CD8+ blood T cells from severe aplastic anemia patients and healthy subjects. In the USA, patient enrollment took place under clinicaltrials.gov protocols 00001620, 01623167, 00001397, 00071045, 00081523 and 00961064. Ficoll-Paque density gradient centrifugation was used to isolate peripheral blood mononuclear cells. Before DNA extraction, CD4+ and CD8+ T cells were sorted with FACS or magnetic beads. TCR beta VDJ combination and CDR3 sequence profiling used genomic DNA as the template. TCR repertoire sequencing was run on an Illumina HiSeq 2000. In the source study's methods: Repertoires were assessed using TRBV/TRBJ rearrangement plots, CDR3 size and DJ length profiles, and Simpson's diversity index. The most abundant DNA sequence in the deep sequencing data was taken as the immunodominant clone. CDR3 amino acid sequences were checked for sharing between subjects and were compared against published repertoires and the VDJdb database. The public reads were reprocessed in TCRdb via fastp at Q25 and MiXCR, keeping in-frame beta chains. When rows share a CDR3 protein, they turn into one entry using the most common DNA and genes. The V and J calls follow TCRdb's processing rather than the paper's. The sample has 150,000 to 200,000 distinct CDR3 sequences on record, around 48% of them singletons. The ten top clones hold roughly 1.1% of the sample.

A remark on this clonotype: Its antigen target is currently unknown. There are no base qualities to consult, and no much larger clone falls within one base.

This sequence originates from a human donor with aplastic anemia. Input material: sorted CD4+, CD8+, or CD8+CD57+ T cells (not recorded which) from PBMCs.

The CDR3 region has the sequence CSAWTSGSNNEQFF. The DNA is TGCAGTGCATGGACTAGCGGCTCTAACAATGAGCAGTTCTTC. The sequence is built from TRBV20-1 and TRBJ2-1; a stretch of 10 junction bases matches TRBD2. The cysteine opens and the phenylalanine closes a CDR3 of 14 amino acids. The entry retains the CDR3 DNA only, 42 bases that are in frame from base 1. The germline V gene (reference sequence) supplies CDR1 DFQATT and CDR2 SNEGSKA. For this chain, trimming is 6 bases at the V end and 5 bases at the J end, and the number of junction bases without a gene match is 7.